This is a list of T cell receptor beta chains from one sample in a study of shared clonotypes between healthy human individuals. The repertoire was sequenced with immunoSEQ multiplex PCR; TCRdb's copy has only in-frame clones and lacks some. There are 2 million to 2.5 million clones in the sample; nearly 97% occur only once, and roughly 0.13% lies in the top ten. Specimen: naive CD4+ T cells sorted from blood. These TCRs come from a man aged 18 to 30 in good health. Each CDR3 is given with its conserved first and last residue. A D gene is named only where the DNA matches it firmly. Only some rows state a clone size, as once, few, many or a class for expanded clones.

j_call clone_size v_call d_call cdr3_nt cdr3_aa
TRBJ1-2 few TRBV7-2 - TGTGCCAGCAGCGAGGATGGCTACACCTTC CASSEDGYTF
TRBJ2-3 - TRBV7-2 - TGTGCCAGCAGCCCCGTCAGGGGAGGGGGGGGAGTCACAGATACGCAGTATTTT CASSPVRGGGGVTDTQYF
TRBJ1-6 few TRBV2 TRBD1 TGTGCCAGCCAGGGGGCCGGTTCACCCCTCCACTTT CASQGAGSPLHF
TRBJ2-7 few TRBV18 - TGTGCCAGCTCACCACGGCAAGTCTACGAGCAGTACTTC CASSPRQVYEQYF
TRBJ2-2 few TRBV7-2 - TGTGCCAGCAGCTTAAAGGCCGGGGAGCTGTTTTTT CASSLKAGELFF
TRBJ2-5 - TRBV7-2 TRBD2 TGTGCCAGCAGCTTAGCGACTAGCGGGGGGGCCCGGGAGACCCAGTACTTC CASSLATSGGARETQYF
TRBJ1-6 - TRBV18 - TGTGCCAGCGCGCGCAATCGTAATTCACCCCTCCACTTT CASARNRNSPLHF
TRBJ2-7 - TRBV6-6 - TGTGCCAGCAGTTACGAACAGGGCAGCTCCTACGAGCAGTACTTC CASSYEQGSSYEQYF
TRBJ2-5 - TRBV7-2 TRBD2 TGTGCCAGCTCCACTAGCGGCACGATTAGGGAGACCCAGTACTTC CASSTSGTIRETQYF
TRBJ1-2 - TRBV7-2 TRBD1 TGTGCCAGCAGCGGTAGACAGGGCCCTCTCTATGGCTACACCTTC CASSGRQGPLYGYTF
TRBJ1-3 - TRBV19 - TGTGCCAGTAGTATGGCAGGGAAGAGCTCTGGAAACACCATATATTTT CASSMAGKSSGNTIYF
TRBJ2-7 - TRBV5-4 TRBD1 TGTGCCAGCAGCGTTACCGGGACAGGGCGGTACGAGCAGTACTTC CASSVTGTGRYEQYF
TRBJ2-5 - TRBV6-6 - TGTGCCAGCAGTTCCCGACTGAGCCAAGAGACCCAGTACTTC CASSSRLSQETQYF
TRBJ1-6 - TRBV27 - TGTGCCAGCACCCGACAGGCCGGGTACTCACCCCTCCACTTT CASTRQAGYSPLHF
TRBJ1-5 - TRBV6-6 - TGTGCCAGCAGTTACCAGGGGTTCAATCAGCCCCAGCATTTT CASSYQGFNQPQHF
TRBJ1-6 - TRBV7-8 - TGTGCCAGCAGCTTAGTACGACTGGATTCACCCCTCCACTTT CASSLVRLDSPLHF
TRBJ2-7 - TRBV5-1 TRBD1 TGCGCCAGCAGCTCACCCGGGACAGGGGACTACGAGCAGTACTTC CASSSPGTGDYEQYF
TRBJ2-7 - TRBV19 TRBD2 TGTGCCAGTAGTAGGGGCGGGAGCTCCTACGAGCAGTACTTC CASSRGGSSYEQYF
TRBJ1-3 - TRBV29-1 TRBD1 TGCAGCGTTGAGGGACAGTTCTCTGGAAACACCATATATTTT CSVEGQFSGNTIYF
TRBJ2-7 - TRBV2 - TGTGCCAGCAGTACAGAATACGAGCAGTACTTC CASSTEYEQYF
TRBJ2-7 once TRBV19 TRBD1 TGTGCCAGTAGTGACCGGGACAGGTCTCCCTACGAGCAGTACTTC CASSDRDRSPYEQYF
TRBJ1-3 - TRBV5-1 - TGCGCCAGCAGCTTGGATCACAGTCCAGGAAACACCATATATTTT CASSLDHSPGNTIYF
TRBJ2-7 - TRBV27 - TGTGCCAGCAGTAGAACCGGGTTCGCCTACGAGCAGTACTTC CASSRTGFAYEQYF
TRBJ2-3 - TRBV30 - TGTGCCTGGTATCAGGGGGATACGCAGTATTTT CAWYQGDTQYF
TRBJ1-4 - TRBV30 - TGTGCCTGGAGTGGGGGTCCTCAAAAGACTAATGAAAAACTGTTTTTT CAWSGGPQKTNEKLFF
TRBJ2-1 - TRBV6-1 - TGTGCCAGCAGTCCCGAGAATGAGCAGTTCTTC CASSPENEQFF
TRBJ2-2 - TRBV11-3 - TGTGCCAGCAGCTCATGGGCTGCGAACACCGGGGAGCTGTTTTTT CASSSWAANTGELFF
TRBJ2-5 once TRBV6-6 TRBD2 TGTGCCAGTTCGCGGGGGGTCGAGACCCAGTACTTC CASSRGVETQYF
TRBJ2-7 - TRBV5-1 TRBD2 TGCGCCAGCAGTATGACTAGCGGGAGGATGTTCTACGAGCAGTACTTC CASSMTSGRMFYEQYF
TRBJ2-5 - TRBV11-2 - TGTGCCAGCAGCTTGGGGTCACTAGAGACCCAGTACTTC CASSLGSLETQYF
TRBJ1-6 - TRBV5-4 TRBD1 TGTGCCAGCAGCAGCACCGGGACAGGGGACTCACCCCTCCACTTT CASSSTGTGDSPLHF
TRBJ2-7 - TRBV18 TRBD1 TGTGCCAGCTCATTCGACAGGGACGGCGAGCAGTACTTC CASSFDRDGEQYF
TRBJ2-7 - TRBV9 - TGTGCCAGTTCCTCGGGAAACTACGAGCAGTACTTC CASSSGNYEQYF
TRBJ2-7 - TRBV5-5 - TGTGCCAGCAGCGCCCTCGTCGAGCAGTACTTC CASSALVEQYF
TRBJ1-2 - TRBV18 - TGTGCCAGCTCACCACCGGACCAGGGATCTAACTATGGCTACACCTTC CASSPPDQGSNYGYTF
TRBJ1-1 - TRBV6-1 - TGTGCCAGCAGTGAAACGGCAGAGCAGAACACTGAAGCTTTCTTT CASSETAEQNTEAFF
TRBJ1-1 - TRBV5-6 - TGTGCCAGCAGCTTAACAGGTCTGAACACTGAAGCTTTCTTT CASSLTGLNTEAFF
TRBJ1-6 - TRBV2 - TGTGCCAGCAGTGAATGGGGAAATAATTCACCCCTCCACTTT CASSEWGNNSPLHF
TRBJ1-6 - TRBV15 - TGTGCCACCAAGGAGGGTTTTGATTCACCCCTCCACTTT CATKEGFDSPLHF
TRBJ1-2 - TRBV30 - TGTGCCTGGAGTATTCGGGATCCCGTCACCTTC CAWSIRDPVTF
TRBJ2-7 once TRBV7-2 - TGTGCCAGCAGCCCTATCGGGCTAAGGAGCTCCTACGAGCAGTACTTC CASSPIGLRSSYEQYF